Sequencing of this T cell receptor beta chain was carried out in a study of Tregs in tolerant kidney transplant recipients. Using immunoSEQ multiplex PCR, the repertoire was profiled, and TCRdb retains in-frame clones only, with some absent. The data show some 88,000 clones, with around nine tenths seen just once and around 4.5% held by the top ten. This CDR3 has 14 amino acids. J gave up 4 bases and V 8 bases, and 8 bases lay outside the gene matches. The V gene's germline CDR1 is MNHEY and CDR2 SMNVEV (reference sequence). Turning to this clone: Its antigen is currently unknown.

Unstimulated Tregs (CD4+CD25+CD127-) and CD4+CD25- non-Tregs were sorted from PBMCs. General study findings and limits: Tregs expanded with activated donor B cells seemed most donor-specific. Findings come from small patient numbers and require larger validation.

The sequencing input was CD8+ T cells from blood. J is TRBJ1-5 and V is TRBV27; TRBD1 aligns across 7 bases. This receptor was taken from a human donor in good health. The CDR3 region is CASSLTTGNQPQHF. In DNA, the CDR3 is TGTGCCAGCTCCTTAACGACAGGGAATCAGCCCCAGCATTTT.